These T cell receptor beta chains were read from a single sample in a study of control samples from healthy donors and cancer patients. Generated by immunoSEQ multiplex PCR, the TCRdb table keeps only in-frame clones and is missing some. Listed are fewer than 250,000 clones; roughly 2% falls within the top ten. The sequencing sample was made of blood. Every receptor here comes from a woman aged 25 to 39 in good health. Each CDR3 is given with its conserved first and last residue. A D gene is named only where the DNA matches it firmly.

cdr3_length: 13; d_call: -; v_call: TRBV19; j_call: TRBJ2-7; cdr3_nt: TGTGCCAGTAGTTCAGCGGCAGCCTACGAGCAGTACTTC; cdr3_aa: CASSSAAAYEQYF
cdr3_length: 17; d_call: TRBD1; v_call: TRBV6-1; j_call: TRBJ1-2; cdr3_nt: TGTGCCAGCAGTGAGGCTTTGGACAGGGCTGCTAACTATGGCTACACCTTC; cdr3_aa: CASSEALDRAANYGYTF
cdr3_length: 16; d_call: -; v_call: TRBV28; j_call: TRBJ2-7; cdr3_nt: TGTGCCAGCAGTTTCCAGCTCGCCAGGCCTTCCTACGAGCAGTACTTC; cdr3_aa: CASSFQLARPSYEQYF
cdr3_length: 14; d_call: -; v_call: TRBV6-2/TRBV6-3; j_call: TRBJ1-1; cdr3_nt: TGTGCCAGCAGTTCCCACAGGAGAAACACTGAAGCTTTCTTT; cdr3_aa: CASSSHRRNTEAFF
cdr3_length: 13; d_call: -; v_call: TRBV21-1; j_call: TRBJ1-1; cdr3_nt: TGTGCCAGCAGCAAAGCCCGATCCAGGGGAGCTTTCTTT; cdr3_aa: CASSKARSRGAFF
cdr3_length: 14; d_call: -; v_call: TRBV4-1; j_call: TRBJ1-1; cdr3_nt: TGCGCCAGCAGCCAAGTACTCCGAGACCTTGAAGCTTTCTTT; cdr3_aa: CASSQVLRDLEAFF
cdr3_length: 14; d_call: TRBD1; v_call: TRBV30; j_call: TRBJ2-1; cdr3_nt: TGTGCCTGGAGTACCGGGACAGGGCTCAATGAGCAGTTCTTC; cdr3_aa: CAWSTGTGLNEQFF
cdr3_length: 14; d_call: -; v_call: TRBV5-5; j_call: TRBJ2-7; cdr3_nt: TGTGCCAGCAGCCAATGGGACACCCCCTACGAGCAGTACTTC; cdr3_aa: CASSQWDTPYEQYF
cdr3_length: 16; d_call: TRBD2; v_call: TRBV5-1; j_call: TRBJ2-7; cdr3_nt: TGCGCCAGCAGCTTGAGCGGGGCAGGCCGCCTCGGCGAGCAGTACTTC; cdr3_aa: CASSLSGAGRLGEQYF
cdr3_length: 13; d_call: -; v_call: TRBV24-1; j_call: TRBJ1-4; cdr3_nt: TGTGCCACGCAGGGTTCCCAAAATGAAAAACTGTTTTTT; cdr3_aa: CATQGSQNEKLFF
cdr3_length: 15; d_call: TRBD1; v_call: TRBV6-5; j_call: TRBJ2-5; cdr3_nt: TGTGCCAGCAGTTTCTCCGGACAGGAGCAAGAGACCCAGTACTTC; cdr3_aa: CASSFSGQEQETQYF
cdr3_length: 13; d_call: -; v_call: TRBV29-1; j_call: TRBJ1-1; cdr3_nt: TGCAGCGTGGTGGGTCGGGCGAACACTGAAGCTTTCTTT; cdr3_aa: CSVVGRANTEAFF
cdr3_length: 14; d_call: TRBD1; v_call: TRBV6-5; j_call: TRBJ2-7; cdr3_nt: TGTGCCAGCAGGGGACGACAGGGCAGCTACGAGCAGTACTTC; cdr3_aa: CASRGRQGSYEQYF
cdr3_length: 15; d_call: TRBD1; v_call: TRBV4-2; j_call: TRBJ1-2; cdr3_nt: TGTGCCAGCAGCCAACTGGACAGGGGGCTTCGTGGCTACACCTTC; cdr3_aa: CASSQLDRGLRGYTF
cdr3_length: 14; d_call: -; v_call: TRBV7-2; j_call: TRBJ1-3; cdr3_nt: TGTGCCAGCAGCTTATCTGACTCTGGAAACACCATATATTTT; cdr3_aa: CASSLSDSGNTIYF
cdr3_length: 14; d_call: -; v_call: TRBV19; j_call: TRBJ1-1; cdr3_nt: TGTGCCAGTAGTATGTACGGGGAAAACACTGAAGCTTTCTTT; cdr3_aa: CASSMYGENTEAFF
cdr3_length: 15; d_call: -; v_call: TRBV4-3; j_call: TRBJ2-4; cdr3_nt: TGCGCCAGCAGCCCGGAAACAAGAGCCAAAAACATTCAGTACTTC; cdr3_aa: CASSPETRAKNIQYF
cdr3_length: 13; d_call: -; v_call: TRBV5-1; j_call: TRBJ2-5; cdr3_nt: TGCGCCAGCAGCTTGTTGCGTGGGGAGACCCAGTACTTC; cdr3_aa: CASSLLRGETQYF
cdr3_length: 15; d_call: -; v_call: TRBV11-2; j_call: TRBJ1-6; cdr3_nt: TGTGCCAGCAGCCCAAGGGGAGTTTCTGATTCACCCCTCCACTTT; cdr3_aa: CASSPRGVSDSPLHF
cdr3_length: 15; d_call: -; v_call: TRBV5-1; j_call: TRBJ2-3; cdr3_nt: TGCGCCAGCAGCTTTGATACCACTAGCACAGATACGCAGTATTTT; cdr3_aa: CASSFDTTSTDTQYF
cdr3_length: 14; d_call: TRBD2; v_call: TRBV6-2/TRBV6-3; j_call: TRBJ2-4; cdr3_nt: TGTGCCAGCAGTTATTTCGGGGGGGAAAACATTCAGTACTTC; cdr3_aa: CASSYFGGENIQYF
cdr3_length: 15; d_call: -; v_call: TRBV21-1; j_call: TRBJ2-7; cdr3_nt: TGTGCCAGCAGCACCGGGACAGTGGATTCCTACGAGCAGTACTTC; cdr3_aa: CASSTGTVDSYEQYF
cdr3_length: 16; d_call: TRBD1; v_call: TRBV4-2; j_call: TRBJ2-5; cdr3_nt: TGTGCCAGCAGCCAAGATGGAGACAGGGAAGGAGAGACCCAGTACTTC; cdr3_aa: CASSQDGDREGETQYF
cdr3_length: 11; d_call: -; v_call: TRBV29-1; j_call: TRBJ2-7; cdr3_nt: TGCAGCGTTGAGTCCAGTTACGAGCAGTACTTC; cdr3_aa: CSVESSYEQYF
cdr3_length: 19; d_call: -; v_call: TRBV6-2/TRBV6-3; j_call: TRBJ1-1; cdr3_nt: TGTGCCAGCAGTTTCGATCTGATGACAGATCTTATAGGTGGCACTGAAGCTTTCTTT; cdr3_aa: CASSFDLMTDLIGGTEAFF
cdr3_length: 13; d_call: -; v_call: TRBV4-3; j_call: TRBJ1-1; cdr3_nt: TGCGCCAGCAGCCCCCAAGAGAACACTGAAGCTTTCTTT; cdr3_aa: CASSPQENTEAFF
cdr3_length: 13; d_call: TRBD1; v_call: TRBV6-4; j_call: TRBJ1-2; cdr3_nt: TGTGCCAGCAGATCGGGACAGGGGTCTGGCTACACCTTC; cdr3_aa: CASRSGQGSGYTF
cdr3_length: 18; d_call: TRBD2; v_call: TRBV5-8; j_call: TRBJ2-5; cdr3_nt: TGTGCCAGCAGCTTGGGGGTAACTAGCGGGGGGTCCCAAGAGACCCAGTACTTC; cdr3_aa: CASSLGVTSGGSQETQYF
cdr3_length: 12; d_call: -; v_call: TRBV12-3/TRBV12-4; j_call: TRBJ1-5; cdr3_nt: TGTGCCAGCAGTTCACCGGGGGAGCCCCAGCATTTT; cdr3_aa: CASSSPGEPQHF
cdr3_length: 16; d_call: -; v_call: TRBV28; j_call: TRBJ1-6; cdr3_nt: TGTGCCAGCAGTTTAGGTTGGGCGGGGGCTAATTCACCCCTCCACTTT; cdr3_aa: CASSLGWAGANSPLHF
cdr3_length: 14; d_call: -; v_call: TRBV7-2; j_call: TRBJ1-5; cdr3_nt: TGTGCCAGCAGCATCCGGGAAGGTAATCAGCCCCAGCATTTT; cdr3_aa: CASSIREGNQPQHF
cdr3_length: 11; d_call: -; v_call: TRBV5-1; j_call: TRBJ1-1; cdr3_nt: TGCGCCAGCAGCTTGGGAACTGAAGCTTTCTTT; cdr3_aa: CASSLGTEAFF
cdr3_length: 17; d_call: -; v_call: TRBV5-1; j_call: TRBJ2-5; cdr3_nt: TGCGCCAGCAGCTTGGCCCTCGCAACAGGGGCGGGGGAGACCCAGTACTTC; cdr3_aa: CASSLALATGAGETQYF
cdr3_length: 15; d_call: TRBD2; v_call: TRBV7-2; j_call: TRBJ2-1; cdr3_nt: TGTGCCAGCAGCTCCCAAGCGGGGGCCTACAATGAGCAGTTCTTC; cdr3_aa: CASSSQAGAYNEQFF
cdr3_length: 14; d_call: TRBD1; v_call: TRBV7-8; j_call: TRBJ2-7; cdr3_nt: TGTGCCAGCAGCTCCCCAGGGGGAGTGTGGGAGCAGTACTTC; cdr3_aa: CASSSPGGVWEQYF
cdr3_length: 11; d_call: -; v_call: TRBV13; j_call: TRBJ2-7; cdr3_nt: TGTGCCAGCAGCTTTGGTCCCGGGCAGTACTTC; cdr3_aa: CASSFGPGQYF
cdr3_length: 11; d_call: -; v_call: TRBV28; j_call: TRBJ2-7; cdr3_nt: TGTGCCAGCCGAGGGGGGCACGAGCAGTACTTC; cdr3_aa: CASRGGHEQYF
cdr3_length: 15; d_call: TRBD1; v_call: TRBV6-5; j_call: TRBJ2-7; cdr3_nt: TGTGCCAGCAGAGCTCGGACAGGGGGCTCCGACGAGCAGTACTTC; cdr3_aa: CASRARTGGSDEQYF
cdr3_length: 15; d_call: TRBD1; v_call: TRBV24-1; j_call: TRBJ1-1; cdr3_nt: TGTGCCACCAGCCAACGGGGACAGACCTACACTGAAGCTTTCTTT; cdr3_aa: CATSQRGQTYTEAFF
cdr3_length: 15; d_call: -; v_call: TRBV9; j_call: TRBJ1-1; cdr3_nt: TGTGCCAGCAGCGTAGGAGAGGGGAGTCTAACTGAAGCTTTCTTT; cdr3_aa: CASSVGEGSLTEAFF
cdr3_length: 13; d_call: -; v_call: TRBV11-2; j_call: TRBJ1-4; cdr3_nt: TGTGCCAGCAGCTTGGACCAACGAGGGAAACTGTTTTTT; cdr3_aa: CASSLDQRGKLFF
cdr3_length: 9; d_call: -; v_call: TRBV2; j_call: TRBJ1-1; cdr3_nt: TGTGCCAGCAGGGGTGAAGCTTTCTTT; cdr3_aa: CASRGEAFF
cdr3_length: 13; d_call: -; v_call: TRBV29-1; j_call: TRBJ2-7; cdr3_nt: TGCAGCGTTGCCGAAGGGCCAGGGGACATGGGGTACTTC; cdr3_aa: CSVAEGPGDMGYF
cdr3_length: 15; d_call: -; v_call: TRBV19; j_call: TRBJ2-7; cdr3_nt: TGTGCCAGTAGTATTAAGGCAGGGAATGAGTACGAGCAGTACTTC; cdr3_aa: CASSIKAGNEYEQYF
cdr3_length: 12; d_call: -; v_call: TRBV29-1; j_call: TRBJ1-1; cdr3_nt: TGCAGCCCGTGGGTAATGAACACTGAAGCTTTCTTT; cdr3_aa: CSPWVMNTEAFF
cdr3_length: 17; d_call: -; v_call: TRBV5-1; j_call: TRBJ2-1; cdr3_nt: TGCGCCAGCAGCCTGTATTCCCGGGACAGCGGGTTTAATGAGCAGTTCTTC; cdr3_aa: CASSLYSRDSGFNEQFF
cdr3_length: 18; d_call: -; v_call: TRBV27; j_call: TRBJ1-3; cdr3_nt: TGTGCCAGCAGTGGGACTTTTCGTGTAGCGGGGACTGGAAACACCATATATTTT; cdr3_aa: CASSGTFRVAGTGNTIYF
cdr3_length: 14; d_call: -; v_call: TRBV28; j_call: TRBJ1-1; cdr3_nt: TGTGCCAGCAGCAAGGGGGGGGGCAAGAGTGAAGCTTTCTTT; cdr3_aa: CASSKGGGKSEAFF
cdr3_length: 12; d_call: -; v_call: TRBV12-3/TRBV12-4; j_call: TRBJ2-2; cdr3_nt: TGTGCCAGCACTACAACAGTCGGGGAGCTGTTTTTT; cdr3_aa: CASTTTVGELFF
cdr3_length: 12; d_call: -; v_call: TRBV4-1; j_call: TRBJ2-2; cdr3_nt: TGCGCCAGCAGCCCCTATACCGGGGAGCTGTTTTTT; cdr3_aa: CASSPYTGELFF
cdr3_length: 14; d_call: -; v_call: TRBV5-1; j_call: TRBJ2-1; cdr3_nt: TGCGCCAGCAGCCCGATTCAGGGAGGCAATGAGCAGTTCTTC; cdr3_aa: CASSPIQGGNEQFF
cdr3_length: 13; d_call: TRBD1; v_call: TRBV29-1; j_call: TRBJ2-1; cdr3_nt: TGCAGCGCGACAGGGGGGTCCTACAATGAGCAGTTCTTC; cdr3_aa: CSATGGSYNEQFF
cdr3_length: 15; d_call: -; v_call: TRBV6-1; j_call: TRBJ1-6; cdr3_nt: TGTGCCAGCAGTGAAGGGGAGGGGGAGGGATCACCCCTCCACTTT; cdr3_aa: CASSEGEGEGSPLHF
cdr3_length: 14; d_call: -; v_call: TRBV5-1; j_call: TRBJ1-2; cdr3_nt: TGCGCCAGCAGTCCACCCCAACCGGCCTATGGCTACACCTTC; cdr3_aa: CASSPPQPAYGYTF
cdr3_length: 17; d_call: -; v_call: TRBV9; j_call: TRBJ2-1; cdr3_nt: TGTGCCAGCAGCGTAACTTCGTCGGGACTGTCTTACAATGAGCAGTTCTTC; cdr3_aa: CASSVTSSGLSYNEQFF